This TCR beta chain was sequenced in a study of beta chain features in type 1 diabetes. Study-wide results and caveats: A moderate, significant TCRB CDR3 shortening appeared in type 1 diabetes across four CD4+ subsets. Any HLA-type effect on TCRB rearrangement remained unresolved here.

CDR1 and CDR2 (germline): SNHLY, FYNNEI. The CDR3 has 14 amino acids. V lost 5 bases and J lost 4; bases outside the gene matches: 5. Per donor, one heparinised blood draw averaged about 116 mL. Sorting based on CD45RO/CCR7/CD25/CD127/CD95/CD27 separated CD4+ naive, central memory, regulatory and stem cell-like memory cells. Reverse transcribing all isolated RNA meant expressed TCRB transcripts were sequenced. Data came from immunoSEQ multiplex PCR; TCRdb stores just in-frame clones and leaves some out. This table has 500,000 to 850,000 clones, about an eighth appearing once. On this clone itself: Antigen specificity is unknown.

The sequence came from a man between 18 and 35 years old with type 1 diabetes. The chain has TRBV2 and TRBJ2-1; 7 bases map to TRBD1. Sequencing used naive CD4+ T cells from blood. The CDR3 nucleotides are TGTGCCAGCAGTCCGGGACAGATGTACAATGAGCAGTTCTTC. Its protein is CASSPGQMYNEQFF.